This T cell receptor beta chain was sequenced in a study of prognosis after radiotherapy for stage I lung cancer. On the study more broadly: The patient group consisted of approximately 14 men and a handful of women whose ages spanned roughly 53 to 84, median 74.5 years.

Germline CDR1 and CDR2: SGHTA and FQGNSA. The ends lost 3 bases at V and 5 bases at J; junction bases unmatched: 14. This CDR3 region has 20 residues. At least ten counts were recorded for this clonotype. It was by two-round multiplex PCR that TCR beta CDR3 was amplified from genomic DNA. With primers specific to each TRBV and TRBJ gene, the first-round PCR was performed. One entry per CDR3 protein results from TCRdb running MiXCR on the multiplex PCR reads. The sample lists 15,000 to 20,000 distinct CDR3 sequences; 29% were seen once. The sample consisted of PBMCs, taken before or after stereotactic body radiation therapy (not recorded which). The chain couples TRBV7-2 to TRBJ2-2; 14 bases are shared with TRBD2. The origin of this receptor is a donor over 45 with non-small cell lung cancer. CDR3 bases: TGTGCCAGCAGCTTCCGGCGACCCGGGGGACTAGCGGGAGCTACCGGGGAGCTGTTTTTT. Its translation is CASSFRRPGGLAGATGELFF.